The 28 T cell receptor beta chains reported below all come from one sample, sequenced in a study of T-cell memory formation after mild COVID-19. Using its own MiXCR run on the 5' RACE reads, TCRdb lists one record per CDR3 protein. The data show 50,000 or so distinct CDR3 sequences, 25% to 35% seen once. The sample was PBMCs or a T cell subset sorted from them (not recorded which). The receptors were gathered from a man in his late teens or twenties who had mild COVID-19 (a few samples of this study predate the infection). Cell type and time point are not known.

This chain links TRBV7-9 with TRBJ1-4; 9 bases are shared with TRBD1. V dropped 3 bases and J dropped 5; count of bases not matched to a gene: 1. The CDR3 spans 14 residues. In germline, CDR1 is SEHNR, CDR2 FQNEAQ (reference sequence). This chain's CDR3 is CASSLTGGNEKLFF. In DNA form, the CDR3 reads TGTGCCAGCAGCTTGACAGGGGGGAATGAAAAACTGTTTTTT. The whole variable domain, filled in from reference TRBV7-9 and TRBJ1-4, reads DTGVSQNPRHKITKRGQNVTFRCDPISEHNRLYWYRQTLGQGPEFLTYFQNEAQLEKSRLLSDRFSAERPKGSFSTLEIQRTEQGDSAMYLCASSLTGGNEKLFFGSGTQLSVL.

The chain has TRBV7-9 and TRBJ2-5, with TRBD1 matching over 7 bases. Germline trimming cut 3 bases from V and 1 base from J; bases unmatched to any gene: 8. The CDR3 runs 16 residues. In germline, CDR1 is SEHNR, CDR2 FQNEAQ (reference sequence). Here the CDR3 DNA reads TGTGCCAGCAGCTTTGATTTGGGACAGATCCAAGAGACCCAGTACTTC. As protein: CASSFDLGQIQETQYF.

This clonotype was observed a few times. The chain joins TRBV20-1 to TRBJ2-7; TRBD2 matches at 8 bases. Germline assignment: CDR1 DFQATT and CDR2 SNEGSKA (reference sequence). The CDR3 has 14 amino acids. V shed 6 bases and J 3 bases; nucleotides not matched to a gene: 10. The CDR3 sequence: CSAPRGTSVYEQYV. The CDR3 bases are TGCAGTGCACCCCGGGGGACTAGTGTCTACGAGCAGTACGTC.

This clonotype was picked up a small number of times. This chain connects TRBV12-3 or TRBV12-4 to TRBJ1-1; D not certain. The V end lost 6 bases, the J end lost 1 base, and 3 bases lay between the germline ends. This CDR3 is 11 amino acids long. This chain's CDR3 is CASSQNTEAFF. DNA for the CDR3: TGTGCCAGCAGCCAGAACACTGAAGCTTTCTTT.

The V gene is TRBV24-1, the J gene TRBJ2-1, with 7 bases identical to TRBD1. There are 17 residues in the CDR3. The germline gives CDR1 KGHDR, CDR2 SFDVKD. J was trimmed by 6 bases and V by 3 bases; bases with no gene match: 13. CDR3 region: CATSDPKTGIPANEQFF. The CDR3 DNA sequence: TGTGCCACCAGTGATCCCAAGACAGGGATACCGGCCAATGAGCAGTTCTTC.

The CDR3 spells CASSRTSGGPQETQYF. The CDR3 coding sequence is TGTGCCAGCAGCCGGACTAGCGGGGGGCCCCAAGAGACCCAGTACTTC. The chain carries TRBV7-9 and TRBJ2-5, with 14 bases matching TRBD2. Trimming at V came to 5 bases and at J to 1 base, leaving 3 bases not matched to a gene. Germline CDR1 reads SEHNR; CDR2 reads FQNEAQ (reference sequence). The CDR3 runs to 16 residues.

This clonotype showed up just a few times. This sequence joins TRBV6-6 and TRBJ1-1; possible D gene TRBD1, 5 bases. CDR1 MNHNY and CDR2 SVGAGI come from the germline V gene (reference sequence). CDR3 length: 16 residues. Trimming took off 0 bases at V and 0 bases at J, with 11 bases between the two ends. CDR3: CASSYSTDPMNTEAFF. In nucleotides, the CDR3 is TGTGCCAGCAGTTACTCGACAGACCCCATGAACACTGAAGCTTTCTTT.

The chain uses TRBV6-5 and TRBJ2-7, with 11 bases identical to TRBD2. The trim removed 6 bases at V and 0 bases at J, leaving 13 bases unmatched. CDR1 is MNHEY and CDR2 is SVGAGI in the germline V gene. The CDR3 consists of 18 residues. For the CDR3, the DNA is TGTGCCAGCAGGCAGACGATCCTAGCGGGGGGCATCTCCTACGAGCAGTACTTC. This sequence encodes CASRQTILAGGISYEQYF.

This clonotype was counted a few times. The rearrangement links TRBV7-8 to TRBJ2-3, with D unresolved. Trimming pared 6 bases from V and 1 base from J, leaving 20 bases between. The CDR3 totals 17 residues. The V gene's germline CDR1 is SGHVS and CDR2 FQNEAQ. The CDR3 spells CASSKVPQRSRTDTQYF. For the CDR3, the DNA is TGTGCCAGCAGTAAAGTCCCCCAAAGGTCTCGCACAGATACGCAGTATTTT.

This clonotype was observed a few times. The chain links TRBV6-5 to TRBJ1-5; D uncertain. Germline CDR1 is MNHEY and CDR2 is SVGAGI. V was shortened by 5 bases and J by 3 bases, with 8 bases between the two germline ends. The CDR3 extends over 13 amino acids. In DNA, the CDR3 is TGTGCCAGCAGTACCCGATCCAATCAGCCCCAGCATTTT. Its protein is CASSTRSNQPQHF.

This chain uses TRBV4-3 with TRBJ2-6; tentatively, D is TRBD1 (6 bases). The CDR3 runs to 16 residues. From germline, CDR1 is LGHNA and CDR2 YSLEER. V gave up 0 bases and J gave up 0 bases, with 6 bases separating them. The CDR3 bases are TGCGCCAGCAGCCAAGACAGGGGCTCTGGGGCCAACGTCCTGACTTTC. This encodes CASSQDRGSGANVLTF.

The chain links TRBV4-3 to TRBJ2-2, with D unresolved. Germline CDR1 is LGHNA and CDR2 is YSLEER. The CDR3 is made up of 16 amino acids. V was cut by 0 bases and J by 5 bases, with 13 bases left in between. In nucleotides, the CDR3 is TGCGCCAGCAGCCAAGAACGTGGGCGGCGTACCGGGGAGCTGTTTTTT. It encodes CASSQERGRRTGELFF.

This clonotype was found a few times. This chain uses TRBV4-1 with TRBJ2-6; D is perhaps TRBD2 (5 bases). The CDR3 is 16 residues long. V was pared by 0 bases and J by 2 bases, with 8 bases between. The germline V gene has CDR1 MGHRA and CDR2 YSYEKL. CDR3 nucleotides: TGCGCCAGCAGCCAAGATGAGGGTACTGGGGCCAACGTCCTGACTTTC. This translates into CASSQDEGTGANVLTF.

The J gene is TRBJ1-1, the V gene TRBV10-3; tentatively, D is TRBD1 (6 bases). CDR3 length: 13 amino acids. V lost 9 bases, J lost 4 bases, and 15 bases lay in between. Germline CDR1 and CDR2: ENHRY and SYGVKD. CDR3 in amino acids: CAMGIEGGTEAFF. The CDR3 DNA reads TGTGCCATGGGTATAGAGGGGGGCACTGAAGCTTTCTTT.

This clonotype was seen a handful of times. This rearrangement joins TRBV20-1 to TRBJ2-5, with D perhaps TRBD1 (5 bases). The CDR3 length is 11 residues. Per germline, CDR1 DFQATT and CDR2 SNEGSKA (reference sequence). V gave up 6 bases and J gave up 7 bases, with 12 bases separating them. The CDR3 coding sequence is TGCAGTGCCCCAGCAGGGCGGACCCAGTACTTC. Residues: CSAPAGRTQYF.

This clonotype was counted only a few times. Sequence at one end of the junction differs from germline and may be a read error. V gene TRBV20-1 combines with J gene TRBJ1-1; perhaps TRBD1 as D (5 bases). The CDR3 consists of 12 residues. Germline V gene data show CDR1 as DFQATT and CDR2 as SNEGSKA (reference sequence). The CDR3 loop is CSARGTPGSAFF. DNA of the CDR3: TGCAGTGCAAGAGGGACCCCCGGTTCGGCTTTCTTT.

The chain has TRBV2 and TRBJ1-5; D may be TRBD1 (5 bases). Germline CDR1 SNHLY, CDR2 FYNNEI. The CDR3 covers 15 residues. The V and J ends lost 6 bases and 4 bases respectively, with 16 bases between them. DNA of the CDR3: TGTGCCAGCAGGTACCGGGACCTGGGTAATCAGCCCCAGCATTTT. It codes for CASRYRDLGNQPQHF.

The chain recombines TRBV9 with TRBJ2-7; 9 nucleotides line up with TRBD1. The CDR3 covers 13 residues. V lost 2 bases to trimming and J lost 6 bases; unmatched junction nucleotides: 3. Germline-derived CDR1 and CDR2 are SGDLS and YYNGEE. The CDR3 nucleotides read TGTGCCAGCAGCGTCGGACAGGGGACCGAGCAGTACGTC. Its translation is CASSVGQGTEQYV.

This clonotype has more than one count but fewer than ten. CDR3 loop: CASSSRVFSYSGANVLTF. CDR3 DNA: TGCGCCAGCAGCTCCCGGGTTTTCTCCTACTCTGGGGCCAACGTCCTGACTTTC. The rearrangement joins TRBV5-1 to TRBJ2-6; D is ambiguous. Germline V gene lookup returns CDR1 SGHRS and CDR2 YFSETQ. The CDR3 runs to 18 residues. V was pared by 3 bases and J by 0 bases, with 16 bases between.

The gene calls are TRBV7-2 and TRBJ2-1, with D tentatively TRBD2 (6 bases). Germline V gene data show CDR1 as SGHTA and CDR2 as FQGNSA. V lost 4 bases to trimming and J lost 8 bases, with 30 bases between them. This CDR3 comprises 19 residues. CDR3 amino acids: CASSSTPQGWRGGIDEQFF. CDR3 DNA sequence: TGTGCCAGCAGCTCCACCCCGCAGGGATGGCGGGGCGGGATTGATGAGCAGTTCTTC.

This clonotype appeared a few times. The chain combines TRBV5-1 with TRBJ2-1; D remains unclear. With 2 bases removed from V and 0 bases from J, the gap between germline ends came to 6 bases. Germline V gene data show CDR1 as SGHRS and CDR2 as YFSETQ. The CDR3 has 14 residues. The CDR3 DNA reads as TGCGCCAGCAGCTTCAGGTACTCCTACAATGAGCAGTTCTTC. Its protein is CASSFRYSYNEQFF.

This clonotype was detected a few times. This chain connects TRBV25-1 to TRBJ2-5; the match to TRBD1 covers 8 bases. This CDR3 spans 14 amino acids. V shed 4 bases and J 2 bases; nucleotides not matched to a gene: 3. In germline, CDR1 is MGHDK, CDR2 SYGVNS. CDR3 amino acids: CASSGGQGQETQYF. The CDR3 region has the DNA TGTGCCAGCAGTGGCGGACAGGGACAAGAGACCCAGTACTTC. Supplemented by reference TRBV25-1 and TRBJ2-5, the full variable domain reads EADIYQTPRYLVIGTGKKITLECSQTMGHDKMYWYQQDPGMELHLIHYSYGVNSTEKGDLSSESTVSRIRTEHFPLTLESARPSHTSQYLCASSGGQGQETQYFGPGTRLLVL.

The chain joins TRBV4-3 to TRBJ2-1, with 9 bases that match TRBD2. The CDR3 totals 17 residues. The trim removed 4 bases at V and 7 bases at J, leaving 14 bases unmatched. The germline gives CDR1 LGHNA, CDR2 YSLEER. CDR3 sequence: CASSRFFAGGPGNEQFF. CDR3 bases: TGCGCCAGCAGCCGGTTTTTTGCGGGGGGGCCGGGTAATGAGCAGTTCTTC.

Here the CDR3 DNA reads TGTGCCAGCAGTTACTCGAGGGACAGGGTAGGCGAAAACATTCAGTACTTC. Amino acid sequence: CASSYSRDRVGENIQYF. The chain uses TRBV6-5 and TRBJ2-4, with TRBD1 identical over 9 bases. CDR3 size: 17 residues. The germline CDR1 and CDR2 sequences are MNHEY and SVGAGI. V lost 0 bases, J lost 5 bases, and 8 bases stayed unmatched.

The chain combines TRBV7-3 with TRBJ2-2, with D possibly being TRBD1 or TRBD2 (5 bases each). This CDR3 comprises 13 residues. The V end was cut by 5 bases, the J end by 6 bases, with 10 bases between. CDR1 and CDR2 (germline): SGHTA, FQGTGA. Here the CDR3 DNA reads TGTGCCAGCAGCCCTACGGGGCCCGGGGAGCTGTTTTTT. Amino acid sequence: CASSPTGPGELFF.

This clonotype was observed a few times. The genes are TRBV7-2 and TRBJ1-5; no reliable D call. The CDR3 loop spans 14 amino acids. Germline V gene sequence: CDR1 SGHTA, CDR2 FQGNSA. The ends were cut back, 2 bases at V and 0 bases at J, with 5 bases in the middle. The CDR3 bases are TGTGCCAGCAGCTTAAGCCGTAGCAATCAGCCCCAGCATTTT. As protein: CASSLSRSNQPQHF.

This clonotype showed up just a few times. The chain couples TRBV20-1 to TRBJ2-5, with D hard to call. The V gene lost 5 bases and the J gene lost 5 bases, with 6 bases spanning the gap. The germline CDR1 and CDR2 sequences are DFQATT and SNEGSKA (reference sequence). The CDR3 loop spans 10 amino acids. DNA of the CDR3: TGCAGTGCTCACTGGGAGACCCAGTACTTC. It codes for CSAHWETQYF.

The rearrangement uses TRBV28 and TRBJ2-7; D is possibly TRBD1 (6 bases). The length of the CDR3 is 13 residues. Germline CDR1 is MDHEN and CDR2 is SYDVKM. The germline V and J ends were trimmed by 6 bases and 3 bases, with 12 bases remaining between them. For the CDR3, the DNA is TGTGCCAGCAGATCGGGACACTACTACGAGCAGTACGTC. It specifies CASRSGHYYEQYV.